A selection of T cell receptor beta chains follows, all from one sample in a study of shared clonotypes between healthy human individuals. Only in-frame clones appear in the TCRdb table, and some are missing; sequencing was by immunoSEQ multiplex PCR. The sample contains roughly 2 million clones, roughly 95% of which appear only once. Sequencing was done on a sample of naive CD8+ T cells sorted from blood. These receptors came from a man aged 18 to 30 in good health. The CDR3 runs from the conserved cysteine through the conserved F or W. Fields, in order: V gene, clone size, D gene, J gene, CDR3 length, CDR3 protein, CDR3 DNA. D genes are given only for firm matches. Rows give clone size only sometimes, using once, few, many, or a class for an expanded clone.

v_gene: TRBV7-9
abundance: NA
d_gene: TRBD2
j_gene: TRBJ2-1
len: 16
CDR3aa: CASSLAGLAGGNEQFF
CDR3nt: TGTGCCAGCAGCTTAGCTGGACTAGCGGGAGGCAATGAGCAGTTCTTC

v_gene: TRBV5-1
abundance: NA
d_gene: NA
j_gene: TRBJ1-2
len: 16
CDR3aa: CASSPLETGFAYGYTF
CDR3nt: TGCGCCAGCAGCCCTCTAGAGACAGGTTTTGCCTATGGCTACACCTTC

v_gene: TRBV30
abundance: NA
d_gene: NA
j_gene: TRBJ2-5
len: 12
CDR3aa: CAWSVMEETQYF
CDR3nt: TGTGCCTGGAGTGTAATGGAAGAGACCCAGTACTTC

v_gene: TRBV27
abundance: NA
d_gene: TRBD1
j_gene: TRBJ2-3
len: 16
CDR3aa: CASSLMTGAWTDTQYF
CDR3nt: TGTGCCAGCAGTTTAATGACAGGGGCATGGACAGATACGCAGTATTTT

v_gene: TRBV5-1
abundance: once
d_gene: NA
j_gene: TRBJ2-7
len: 12
CDR3aa: CASRQGGYEQYF
CDR3nt: TGCGCCAGCAGACAGGGAGGCTACGAGCAGTACTTC

v_gene: TRBV7-2
abundance: NA
d_gene: TRBD1
j_gene: TRBJ2-4
len: 15
CDR3aa: CASSLFRDRGNIQYF
CDR3nt: TGTGCCAGCAGCTTATTTCGGGACAGGGGAAACATTCAGTACTTC

v_gene: TRBV27
abundance: NA
d_gene: NA
j_gene: TRBJ2-1
len: 13
CDR3aa: CASSLSRGNEQFF
CDR3nt: TGTGCCAGCAGCCTAAGTAGAGGGAATGAGCAGTTCTTC

v_gene: TRBV7-9
abundance: NA
d_gene: NA
j_gene: TRBJ2-5
len: 14
CDR3aa: CASSPRGPAETQYF
CDR3nt: TGTGCCAGCAGCCCTAGAGGGCCGGCGGAGACCCAGTACTTC

v_gene: TRBV30
abundance: NA
d_gene: TRBD2
j_gene: TRBJ2-1
len: 15
CDR3aa: CAFKLGTSGHNEQFF
CDR3nt: TGTGCCTTCAAGCTAGGGACTAGCGGCCACAATGAGCAGTTCTTC

v_gene: TRBV2
abundance: NA
d_gene: TRBD1
j_gene: TRBJ1-4
len: 15
CDR3aa: CASSDPGQGSEKLFF
CDR3nt: TGTGCCAGCAGTGATCCGGGACAGGGGAGTGAAAAACTGTTTTTT

v_gene: TRBV4-3
abundance: NA
d_gene: TRBD1
j_gene: TRBJ2-7
len: 14
CDR3aa: CASSQVGQGYEQYF
CDR3nt: TGCGCCAGCAGCCAAGTTGGACAGGGCTACGAGCAGTACTTC

v_gene: TRBV5-6
abundance: NA
d_gene: NA
j_gene: TRBJ2-1
len: 14
CDR3aa: CASSLEGIGDEQFF
CDR3nt: TGTGCCAGCAGCTTAGAAGGGATCGGGGATGAGCAGTTCTTC